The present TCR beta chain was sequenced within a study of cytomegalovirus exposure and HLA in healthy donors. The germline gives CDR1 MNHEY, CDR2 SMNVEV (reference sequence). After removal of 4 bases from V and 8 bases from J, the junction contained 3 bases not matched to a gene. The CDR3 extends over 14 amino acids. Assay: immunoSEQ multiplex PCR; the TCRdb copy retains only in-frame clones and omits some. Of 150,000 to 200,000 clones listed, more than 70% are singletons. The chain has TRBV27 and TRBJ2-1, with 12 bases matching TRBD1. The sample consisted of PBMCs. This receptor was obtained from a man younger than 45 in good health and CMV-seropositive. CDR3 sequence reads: CASSYGDRGHEQFF. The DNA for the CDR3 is TGTGCCAGCAGTTACGGGGACAGGGGGCATGAGCAGTTCTTC.